Described below is a single T cell receptor beta chain sequence and its context. This record comes from a study of blood T cell repertoires in COVID-19. Study-level information: Spain, Italy and the United States supplied samples that represented acute and convalescent COVID-19. PBMCs, B-cell-depleted T cells, or T cells provided the cDNA or gDNA that made up the material.

Those enrolled in Seattle joined during active infection and were followed longitudinally afterward. Germline CDR1 reads DFQATT; CDR2 reads SNEGSKA (reference sequence). CDR3 size: 11 residues. The V gene lost 3 bases and the J gene lost 6 bases, with 8 bases spanning the gap. Under the authors' procedure: It was from reference gene primer amplification that nucleated cell counts were estimated. Assay: immunoSEQ multiplex PCR; the TCRdb copy retains only in-frame clones and omits some. That table is the source of V, J and clone size, and D and trimming were worked out from the DNA. The data contain tens of thousands of clones, approximately 91% of them singletons.

The clonotype originates from a man aged 55 to 69 with COVID-19, enrolled during active disease. Sequenced sample: peripheral blood. The V call is TRBV20-1, the J call TRBJ2-5, with D perhaps matching TRBD1 (5 bases). CDR3 bases: TGCAGTGCTAGTAGGGGTCAGACCCAGTACTTC. Residues: CSASRGQTQYF.